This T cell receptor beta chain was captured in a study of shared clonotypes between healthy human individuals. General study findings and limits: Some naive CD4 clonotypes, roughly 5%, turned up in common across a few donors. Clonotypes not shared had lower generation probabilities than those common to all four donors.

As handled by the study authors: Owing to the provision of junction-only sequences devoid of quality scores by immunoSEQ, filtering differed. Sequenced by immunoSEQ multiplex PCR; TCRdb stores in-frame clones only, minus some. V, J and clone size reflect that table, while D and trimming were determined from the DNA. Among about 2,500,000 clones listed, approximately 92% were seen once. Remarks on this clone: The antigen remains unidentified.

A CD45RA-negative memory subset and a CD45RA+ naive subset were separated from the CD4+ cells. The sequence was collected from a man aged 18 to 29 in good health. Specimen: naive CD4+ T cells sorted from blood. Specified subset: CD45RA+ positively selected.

The CDR3 reads CASSSGQRQGQVGTEAFF. The CDR3 DNA reads TGTGCCAGCAGCTCGGGACAGCGACAGGGCCAAGTTGGCACTGAAGCTTTCTTT. The rearrangement uses TRBV5-5 and TRBJ1-1; 7 bases are shared with TRBD1. The CDR3 is 18 amino acids. The trim removed 3 bases at V and 4 bases at J, leaving 18 bases unmatched. The germline V gene encodes CDR1 SGHKS and CDR2 YYEKEE (reference sequence).